This note documents a single TCR beta chain sequence. Its antigen is still unknown. The data belong to a study of OX40 agonist ivuxolimab in advanced cancers. Study-level background: It was ivuxolimab, an agonistic anti-OX40 (CD134) antibody, that patients were treated with. Notes on the study in general: At 0.1 to 3.0 mg/kg and by week 6, CD4+ and CD8+ T cells in the blood had expanded clonally. Not determined was the antigen specificity of the expanded peripheral T cells.

This CDR3 spans 13 amino acids. The V gene lost 4 bases and the J gene lost 8 bases, with 15 bases spanning the gap. From germline, CDR1 is SGHRS and CDR2 YFSETQ. The method was immunoSEQ multiplex PCR; TCRdb's version includes in-frame clones alone and lacks a portion of them. Altogether roughly 38,000 clones are present, about 70% being singletons, with the ten largest covering around a sixth. Excluded were patients having autoimmune disease history or systemic immunosuppression. The specimen was CD4+ or CD8+ T cells sorted from blood, collected in a trial of the OX40 agonist ivuxolimab. This chain joins TRBV5-1 and TRBJ1-2; D might be TRBD1 (5 bases). The sequence was obtained from an adult with an advanced solid tumor such as melanoma, head and neck, liver or kidney cancer. The CDR3 DNA is TGCGCCAGCAGCGATACACCAGGGTACGGCTACACCTTC. Encoded protein: CASSDTPGYGYTF.